This record concerns one T cell receptor (beta chain) sequence. It lacks a known antigen. Nothing much larger sits one base from this clone, and base qualities are not available. In total, more than 500 healthy bone marrow donors made up the cohort. At the time of sampling, every cohort member was nominally healthy, though immune exposures that went unrecorded were likely present. The donor tested CMV seronegative and was one of the 352 seronegative cohort members. A peripheral blood sample was provided by each donor, and peripheral blood mononuclear cells were used for TCR beta sequencing. The Qiagen DNeasy Blood Extraction Kit was used to extract genomic DNA from the blood cell samples. This entry comes from a study of cytomegalovirus exposure and HLA in healthy donors (dated 2017 in TCRdb). For context, the study as a whole: In an earlier analysis of roughly 590 of the donors, approximately 260 Gb of sequence data and 90 million to 130 million unique TCR beta sequences from roughly 180 million T cells were reported. An early release covering just under 650 HLA-typed donors comprised 300 to 350 gigabases of sequencing data and about 90 million unique TCR sequences. Among the 398 genotyped donors, about 85% belonged to the genetic ancestry cluster associated with self-reported Caucasian donors. The aim of the study was to test whether cataloging public T cell receptors could identify signatures of past pathogen exposure. Using immunosequencing, the study profiled T cell repertoires from approximately 700 subjects and related those repertoires to cytomegalovirus serostatus. Besides the first cohort of more than 650 subjects, a separate validation cohort made up of 120 different subjects was used. To predict cytomegalovirus infection status, the study combined high-throughput TCR immunosequencing, statistical association of individual TCRs with disease status, and machine learning. To study patterns of TCR occurrence, a later analysis re-analyzed previously published TCR beta repertoires from 550 to 800 donors and added high-resolution HLA genotyping. The later analysis used no new phenotypic data to find candidate immune exposures, relying instead on TCR beta sequences and their occurrence across donors. To decide whether each TCR beta V gene segment behaved as functional or pseudogenic, an earlier analysis of some 570 of the donors relied on high-throughput TCR beta sequencing. Donor age, sex, ethnicity and CMV serostatus were collected together with the repertoire data. In a later genetic analysis, genome-wide SNP genotypes for 398 of the 666 donors were used, and that subset was treated as a discovery cohort. Every repertoire in the discovery cohort had been generated on one and the same sequencing platform. Both class I and class II loci were covered by HLA typing, at four-digit resolution. Typing coverage differed by locus: A, B, C, DRB1 and DQB1 were typed in roughly 620-640 donors, DQA1 in around 500, DPA1 in 606, and DPB1 in 450 to 480. Several DR-DQ haplotypes were treated as single units for association and clustering because of strong linkage in the cohort. Across around 400 genotyped donors of the cohort, an average of roughly 230,000 unique TCR beta nucleotide sequences per donor were sequenced, and roughly 20% of those sequences were non-productive.

Receptors were amplified or captured by the immunoSEQ multiplex PCR assay. For the multiplex PCR, a mixture combining 60 forward primers for TCR Vbeta segments and 13 reverse primers for TCR Jbeta segments was used. The CDR3 region of rearranged TCR beta genes was amplified from genomic DNA with a multiplex PCR assay. The Illumina HiSeq System was used to sequence the amplified TCR beta libraries as 87-base-pair reads. On the study's bioinformatics: A later analysis tallied 75 million to 95 million unique TCR beta chains across the approximately 670 repertoires, and about 12 million of those chains were shared by two or more donors. A nearest-neighbor algorithm error-corrected the raw reads and collapsed the reads into unique sequences, merging closely related sequences to remove PCR and sequencing errors. To assign V, D and J gene segments, CDR3 sequences were aligned to IMGT reference sequences. Each retained sequence needed at least a six-nucleotide match to both a V gene segment and a J gene segment. Rearrangements were classified as productive when the CDR3 lacked stop codons and remained in frame with V and J, and all other rearrangements were classified as non-productive. Following IMGT convention, CDR3 was defined as the stretch from the second conserved V-encoded cysteine to the conserved J-encoded phenylalanine. The earlier analysis of about 590 of the donors excluded sequences that lacked an unambiguous match to a single V gene segment. An earlier analysis of a few hundred of the donors classified V segments as functional when productive rearrangements were above 56.7% and as segregating when the standard deviation between donors was above 5%. A statistical classification framework was developed to diagnose cytomegalovirus status using the catalog of TCR beta chain sequences. V and J gene assignment, in a later analysis, came from comparing TCR nucleotide sequences with IMGT/GENE-DB human TR gene sequences. The TCRdist pipeline was used in a later analysis to assign CDR3 sequences and most-parsimonious VDJ recombination scenarios. In a later analysis, every TCR beta chain was defined by the combination of its CDR3 amino acid sequence and its V-gene family, and reads without a unique V-gene family were dropped. As a way to deal with suspected cross-contamination and a sequencing artifact, a later analysis dropped roughly 620 nucleotide sequences that were highly shared and had low generation probability. For each public chain, a later analysis derived a clonal expansion index from normalized ranks of inferred template counts within each repertoire. Generation probabilities in a later analysis came from a VDJ recombination model fitted to out-of-frame rearrangements, and those results were checked against IGoR. In a later analysis, hypergeometric tests were used to score TCR-TCR, TCR-HLA and TCR-CMV co-occurrence, with a repertoire-size bias correction applied to TCR pairs. False discovery rates were estimated in a later analysis by permuting HLA or CMV assignments 20 times. In a later analysis, co-occurring TCRs were grouped using DBSCAN, with TCRdist sequence similarity added in when clustering inside HLA-allele-positive subsets. Repertoires with fewer than 30,000 or more than 120,000 public chains were left out of co-occurrence clustering, as were about 5 repertoires with anomalous nucleotide sharing. This is the immuneACCESS table as TCRdb keeps it, with only in-frame sequences that have V and J called. A part of the clones is gone; compared with another copy, unresolved V genes explain less than half, and the rest is unexplained. V, J and clone size were drawn from that table, and D and trimming were deduced from the DNA. The sample includes around 60,000 clones, with around 84% observed a single time. The top ten constitute roughly 5.7% of the sample.

Study-wide findings and limitations: In an earlier analysis of roughly 500 of the donors, most TCR beta V segments appeared in productive rearrangements about 87% or about 30% of the time, broadly matching IMGT annotations. Three of the identified cytomegalovirus-associated TCR beta chains were confirmed in vitro to be specific for cytomegalovirus antigens. In the study, 150 to 200 TCR beta chains were listed as associated with cytomegalovirus. Cytomegalovirus status was reported to be diagnosed by the classifier with high specificity and sensitivity in both the original and validation cohorts. In this cohort, only TCR beta chains were sequenced, and detectable features were limited by the absence of alpha or paired-chain data. Specific HLA alleles were associated with roughly 16,000 TCR beta sequences at a false discovery rate of 0.05 in a later analysis. It was suggested by the authors that the approach could potentially be generalized to other disease states and immunological phenotypes. Immune exposure information for the cohort was limited to CMV serostatus. In a later analysis, the rate of TCR association differed among HLA loci, with DRB1 alleles having the most associated TCRs and HLA-C alleles having the fewest. Because HLA typing was unavailable for some donors at each locus, only the typed subset was used in association tests. A later analysis reported that several top co-occurrence clusters appeared linked to parvovirus B19, influenza, CMV and Epstein-Barr virus. Sequencing depth was assumed to be roughly uniform across donors in the presence/absence analyses, though that assumption may not hold. An association between a missense DCLRE1C variant and V-gene and J-gene trimming of TCR beta chains was found in a later genetic analysis and replicated in an independent cohort. A later analysis found that most CMV-associated TCR beta chains appeared HLA-restricted, with HLA associations seemingly driven largely by CMV exposure. In a later analysis, HLA-associated TCR beta chains showed more clonal expansion and lower generation probabilities than non-associated chains that were equally common. Some IMGT-functional V segments, including TRBV6-2 and TRBV6-3, could not be distinguished by the 87-base-pair reads and were therefore excluded. Correlated functional status among segregating V segments might be attributable to linkage disequilibrium, but an unknown experimental factor could not be ruled out. Strong co-occurrence of HLA alleles, especially DR and DQ, made assigning TCR associations to individual alleles difficult. A cluster of highly shared sequence variants was judged likely to represent a technical artifact of the sequencing pipeline. In a later genetic analysis, fewer N-insertions in productive TCRs were reported among donors in an Asian-associated ancestry cluster than the roughly 670-donor mean. The earlier analysis of approximately 540 of the donors excluded some 16 rarely observed V segments, including chromosome 9 orphons, because counts were too low. Most TCR sequences were seen in very few donors, while some public TCRs were found in many individuals. A further reported finding was that TCR beta sequences accurately predicted the HLA-A and HLA-B alleles for most subjects in the first cohort.

From cysteine to phenylalanine, the CDR3 is 15 amino acids long. The read is trimmed to its CDR3 DNA, 45 bases read in frame from base 1. CDR1 and CDR2 (SGDLS, YYNGEE) derive from the germline V gene. V gives up 4 bases and J gives up 8 bases, and the segment between their germline ends measures 18 bases. The TCR sequence derives from a male donor in good health and CMV-seronegative. The chain uses TRBV9 and TRBJ2-2, with a weak D call of TRBD1 (6 bases match). The sample taken for sequencing was PBMCs. The CDR3 reads CASSLIQGRGGELFF. The sequenced DNA: TGTGCCAGCAGCCTAATTCAGGGGAGAGGTGGGGAGCTGTTTTTT. Reference TRBV9 and TRBJ2-2 proteins supply the regions before and after the CDR3; the full variable domain is: DSGVTQTPKHLITATGQRVTLRCSPRSGDLSVYWYQQSLDQGLQFLIQYYNGEERAKGNILERFSAQQFPDLHSELNLSSLELGDSALYFCASSLIQGRGGELFFGEGSRLTVL.